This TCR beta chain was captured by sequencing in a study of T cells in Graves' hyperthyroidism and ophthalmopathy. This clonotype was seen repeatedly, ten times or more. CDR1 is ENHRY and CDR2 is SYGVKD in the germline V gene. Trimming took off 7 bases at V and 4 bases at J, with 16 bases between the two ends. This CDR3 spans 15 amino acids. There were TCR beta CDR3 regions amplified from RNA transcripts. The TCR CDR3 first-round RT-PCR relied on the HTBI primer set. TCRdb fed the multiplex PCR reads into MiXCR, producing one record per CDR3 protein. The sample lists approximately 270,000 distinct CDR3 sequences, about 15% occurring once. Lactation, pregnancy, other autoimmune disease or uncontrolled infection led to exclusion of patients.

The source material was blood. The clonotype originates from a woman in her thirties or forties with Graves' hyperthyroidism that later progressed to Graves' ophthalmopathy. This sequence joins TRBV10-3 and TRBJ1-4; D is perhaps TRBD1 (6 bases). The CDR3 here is CAIKRGNTVNEKLFF. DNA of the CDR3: TGTGCCATCAAGAGGGGGAACACGGTTAATGAAAAACTGTTTTTT.